This TCR beta chain stems from a study of T-cell memory formation after mild COVID-19. Study-level findings and limits: Confirmation of SARS-CoV-2 specificity was lacking for second-wave clones peaking day 37. Clones contracting over day 15 to 85 were CD4/CD8 balanced, with later expanders leaning CD4+.

The CDR3 consists of 15 residues. V lost 7 bases, J lost 7 bases, and 14 bases stayed unmatched. Germline CDR1 SNHLY, CDR2 FYNNEI. To note about this clonotype: Its specificity is unknown.

TCRdb processed the 5' RACE reads anew with MiXCR; each CDR3 protein has one entry. The sample consists of about 560,000 distinct CDR3 sequences, about 18% of them appearing once. Sequencing input: PBMCs or a T cell subset sorted from them (not recorded which). The V call is TRBV2, the J call TRBJ2-3, with TRBD1 identical over 7 bases. The receptor was derived from an adult woman who had mild COVID-19 (a few samples of this study predate the infection). Cell type and time point are not known. CDR3 nucleotide sequence: TGTGCCAGCAAGTCAGAGACAGGGTTTACTAATACGCAGTATTTT. Encoded protein: CASKSETGFTNTQYF.